Given below is one T cell receptor (beta chain) in context. Its cognate antigen is unknown. Trimming removed 1 base from V and 14 bases from J, with 12 bases in between. CDR1 and CDR2 (germline): SGHNT, YENEEA. This CDR3 is built from 12 residues. This record comes from a study of cytomegalovirus exposure and HLA in healthy donors. Looking at the study overall: Among over 350 genotyped donors, about 83% fell in the Caucasian-associated ancestry cluster.

The PCR made use of 60 Vbeta and 13 Jbeta primers. Using immunoSEQ multiplex PCR, the repertoire was profiled, and TCRdb retains in-frame clones only, with some absent. The sample table includes over 80,000 clones. Study results and caveats: Association of about 17,000 TCR beta sequences with HLA alleles was found at 0.05 false discovery rate in a later analysis.

This sequence joins TRBV11-3 and TRBJ2-1; D is perhaps TRBD1 (6 bases). Sequencing used PBMCs. This receptor was taken from a girl between 10 and 17 years old in good health and CMV-seropositive. CDR3 in amino acids: CASSLGGQQEFF. CDR3 nucleotides: TGTGCCAGCAGCTTAGGGGGACAACAGGAGTTCTTC.